This TCR beta chain was recorded in a study of T-cell reconstitution after alpha-beta-depleted transplantation in children. Findings of the study overall: Counts and diversity of T cells one year after transplant came mostly from newly produced T cells. Reported findings indicate that, about two months after transplant, alpha-beta T cells came from several hundred expanded clones, which were derived from non-depleted graft cells. Some patients owed their high day-60 TCRbeta diversity to surviving recipient T cells and thymic progenitors.

Worth noting for this clonotype: Its cognate antigen is unknown.

Germline loops: CDR1 SGHTA, CDR2 FQGTGA. The length of the CDR3 is 14 residues. V lost 0 bases to trimming and J lost 7 bases, with 12 bases between them. Preparation of the TCRbeta library used unique molecular identifiers. One entry per CDR3 protein, called by TCRdb with MiXCR from the PCR reads. The top ten hold 28% of the sample, which has 200,000 to 250,000 distinct CDR3 sequences, 9.5% to 13% seen once. The specimen comprised PBMCs, sampled before TCRalphabeta/CD19-depleted stem cell transplant. The chain couples TRBV7-3 to TRBJ1-1; D call uncertain. The receptor's source is a child younger than two with acute myeloid leukemia, due to receive a stem cell transplant. This CDR3 is CASSLTEEWGEAFF. Here the CDR3 DNA reads TGTGCCAGCAGCTTAACGGAGGAGTGGGGTGAAGCTTTCTTT.